This T cell receptor (beta chain) originates from a study of shared clonotypes between healthy human individuals. This clone has a handful of counts. The sample contains more than one DNA sequence encoding this CDR3. The CDR3 is 15 residues long. The V end lost 3 bases, the J end lost 1 base, and 12 bases lay between the germline ends. Germline loops: CDR1 KGHSH, CDR2 LQKENI. The data were produced by immunoSEQ multiplex PCR, yet TCRdb's version contains in-frame clones alone and is incomplete. The sample holds under 600,000 clones, around 78% seen once. Material: PBMCs. This TCR was sampled from a woman in her 40s in good health. Some clones in this sample may be carry-over from other donors' samples. The chain employs TRBV18 and TRBJ1-1; D might be TRBD1 (5 bases). The CDR3 is CASSPQGVGNTEAFF. The CDR3 DNA reads as TGTGCCAGCTCACCTCAGGGAGTTGGGAACACTGAAGCTTTCTTT.